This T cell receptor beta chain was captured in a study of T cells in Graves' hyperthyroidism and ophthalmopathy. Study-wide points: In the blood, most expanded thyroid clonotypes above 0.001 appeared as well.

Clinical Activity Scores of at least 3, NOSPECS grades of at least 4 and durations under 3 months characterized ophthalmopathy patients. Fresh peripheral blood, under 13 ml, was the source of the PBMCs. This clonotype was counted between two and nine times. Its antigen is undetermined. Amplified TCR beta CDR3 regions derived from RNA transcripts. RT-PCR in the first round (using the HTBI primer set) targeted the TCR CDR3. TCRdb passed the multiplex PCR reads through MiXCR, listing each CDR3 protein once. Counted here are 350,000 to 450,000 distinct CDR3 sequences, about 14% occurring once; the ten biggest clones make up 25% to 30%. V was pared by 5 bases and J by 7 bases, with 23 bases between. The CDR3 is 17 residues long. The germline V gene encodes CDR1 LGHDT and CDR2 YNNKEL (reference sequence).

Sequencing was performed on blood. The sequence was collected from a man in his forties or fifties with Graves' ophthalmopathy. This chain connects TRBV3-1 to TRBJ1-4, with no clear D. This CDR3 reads CASSFPQGPTGSEKLFF. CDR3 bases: TGTGCCAGCAGCTTCCCCCAAGGGCCCACGGGTAGTGAAAAACTGTTTTTT.